The subject of this entry is one TCR beta chain. Produced via immunoSEQ multiplex PCR; TCRdb's table is partial and in-frame only. This sample has tens of thousands of clones, with around 92% found just once. CDR1 and CDR2 from the germline V gene are KGHSH and LQKENI. V trimming: 4 bases; J trimming: 5 bases; junction bases outside the gene matches: 9. This CDR3 is built from 15 residues. The data were obtained in a study of T cells after somatic rescue of genetic block. The source of this sequence is a man in his forties or fifties. Sample: peripheral blood mononuclear cells (PBMCs). The chain has TRBV18 and TRBJ2-7; TRBD1 aligns across 9 bases. CDR3 sequence (DNA): TGTGCCAGCTCACTCAGACAGGGGGATAACAACGAGCAGTACTTC. Translating it yields CASSLRQGDNNEQYF. Looking up the rest from reference TRBV18 and TRBJ2-7 gives the full variable domain: NAGVMQNPRHLVRRRGQEARLRCSPMKGHSHVYWYRQLPEEGLKFMVYLQKENIIDESGMPKERFSAEFPKEGPSILRIQQVVRGDSAAYFCASSLRQGDNNEQYFGPGTRLTVT.